This is a list of T cell receptor beta chains from one sample in a study of cytomegalovirus exposure and HLA in healthy donors. Measured with immunoSEQ multiplex PCR; TCRdb has only the in-frame clones, and not every one. The sample lists some 120,000 clones; approximately 72% were seen once. The sequenced sample was PBMCs. The source of these receptors is a woman in her forties or fifties in good health and CMV-seropositive. Each CDR3 is given with its conserved first and last residue. D genes are given only for firm matches. Size tells how often a clone was seen (once, few, many) or the class of an expanded clone, and some rows leave it out.

j_call d_call clone_size v_call cdr3_nt cdr3_aa
TRBJ2-7 . once TRBV7-2 TGTGCCAGCAGCTTAGGGGGCAGGCTTTTGGTCGAGCAGTACTTC CASSLGGRLLVEQYF
TRBJ1-3 . . TRBV4-1 TGCGCCAGCAGCCAAGCAGGATCCTCTGGAAACACCATATATTTT CASSQAGSSGNTIYF
TRBJ1-1 . . TRBV18 TGTGCCAGCTCAACCCACAGGGACACTGAAGCTTTCTTT CASSTHRDTEAFF
TRBJ1-4 . . TRBV7-6 TGTGCCAGCAGCTTGAGCGAGGGTGAAAAACTGTTTTTT CASSLSEGEKLFF
TRBJ1-1 . . TRBV7-6 TGTGCCAGCAGCTTAGGGACTGTGAACACTGAAGCTTTCTTT CASSLGTVNTEAFF
TRBJ1-1 . few TRBV5-1 TGCGCCAGCAGCTTGGCGGGACTGCTAGAAGCTTTCTTT CASSLAGLLEAFF
TRBJ1-2 TRBD1 . TRBV6-5 TGTGCCAGCAGTTACTCGGGGACAGGAGACTATGGCTACACCTTC CASSYSGTGDYGYTF
TRBJ1-2 . . TRBV7-9 TGTGCCAGCAGCGGGCTAGGGGGCTATGGCTACACCTTC CASSGLGGYGYTF
TRBJ1-4 . . TRBV7-9 TGTGCCAGCAGCTCCCTCGGCAGGGCTAATGAAAAACTGTTTTTT CASSSLGRANEKLFF
TRBJ2-5 TRBD1 . TRBV7-9 TGTGCCAGCACCGGGACAGGGACGGGGCCCCAGTACTTC CASTGTGTGPQYF
TRBJ2-7 TRBD2 . TRBV7-8 TGTGCCAGCAGCCACGCGTCGGCTAGCGGGGAAGGCGAGCAGTACTTC CASSHASASGEGEQYF
TRBJ2-3 . . TRBV9 TGTGCCAGCAGCAGAGAGGGCGGGGTGACAGATACGCAGTATTTT CASSREGGVTDTQYF
TRBJ2-5 . . TRBV9 TGTGCCAGCAGCGCCGGGTACCAAGAGACCCAGTACTTC CASSAGYQETQYF
TRBJ2-7 TRBD1 few TRBV18 TGTGCCAGCTCACCCGACAGGGCCGGCGAGCAGTACTTC CASSPDRAGEQYF
TRBJ1-6 . many TRBV18 TGTGCCAGCTCACCGTCGAGTGGAGTTAATTCACCCCTCCACTTT CASSPSSGVNSPLHF
TRBJ2-3 TRBD2 . TRBV5-1 TGCGCCAGCAGTCCTGGACTAGCGGAATTCACAGATACGCAGTATTTT CASSPGLAEFTDTQYF
TRBJ2-3 TRBD2 . TRBV7-8 TGTGCCAGCAGCCCGGGGTCCGGACTAGGTCTTTCGGCAGATACGCAGTATTTT CASSPGSGLGLSADTQYF
TRBJ2-3 . . TRBV30 TGTGCCTGGAAACAGCTCACAGATACGCAGTATTTT CAWKQLTDTQYF
TRBJ2-3 TRBD2 few TRBV9 TGTGCCAGCAGCGCGATGAGCGGGGGGAACACAGATACGCAGTATTTT CASSAMSGGNTDTQYF
TRBJ1-2 TRBD1 . TRBV5-4 TGTGCCAGCAGCGAAGTGGGACAGGTGGGGTATGGCTACACCTTC CASSEVGQVGYGYTF
TRBJ2-7 TRBD1 . TRBV30 TGTGCCGGGGAGGACAGGGGGTTTGAGCAGTACTTC CAGEDRGFEQYF
TRBJ1-6 TRBD1 once TRBV10-3 TGTGCCATCAGTGAGGAGGACAGGGGCAATTCACCCCTCCACTTT CAISEEDRGNSPLHF
TRBJ2-7 TRBD1 . TRBV28 TGTGCCAGCAGGGGACAGGGGTTTTACGAGCAGTACTTC CASRGQGFYEQYF
TRBJ2-6 TRBD1 . TRBV11-3 TGTGCCAGCAGGGGACAGGGCGGTGGGGCCAACGTCCTGACTTTC CASRGQGGGANVLTF
TRBJ2-7 . . TRBV7-8 TGTGCCAGCAGCTCCTGGGAGGACGGCTACGAGCAGTACTTC CASSSWEDGYEQYF
TRBJ2-7 TRBD2 . TRBV7-8 TGTGCCAGCAGCTTAGGGTCAGCGGGGGGGAACAAGCAGTACTTC CASSLGSAGGNKQYF
TRBJ2-7 TRBD2 few TRBV5-1 TGCGCCAGCAGCTTGGAGCCGGGACTAGATTACGAGCAGTACTTC CASSLEPGLDYEQYF
TRBJ2-2 . . TRBV7-2 TGTGCCAGCAGCTTCTCTAGCGTGTACACCGGGGAGCTGTTTTTT CASSFSSVYTGELFF
TRBJ1-2 . . TRBV5-4 TGTGCCAGCAGCTCACCACATGTCTATGGCTACACCTTC CASSSPHVYGYTF
TRBJ2-7 . once TRBV19 TGTGCCAGTAGCAAAAGGACTGAATCCTACGAGCAGTACTTC CASSKRTESYEQYF
TRBJ2-1 . . TRBV29-1 TGCAGCGTTGGGCTAGGCTCCTACAATGAGCAGTTCTTC CSVGLGSYNEQFF
TRBJ2-7 TRBD1 . TRBV11-3 TGTGCCAGCAGCTTGTCCTCCGGGACAGGGGGAGTGCAGTACTTC CASSLSSGTGGVQYF
TRBJ1-1 . . TRBV5-1 TGCGCCAGCAGCTTGGTAGGACAGATGAACACTGAAGCTTTCTTT CASSLVGQMNTEAFF
TRBJ2-7 TRBD2 . TRBV10-3 TGTGCCATCAGTGATAGATTAGCGGGAGCTTCGGAGTACTTC CAISDRLAGASEYF
TRBJ1-1 . . TRBV30 TGTGCCTGGAGGAGGGTGGCAGGTGAAGCTTTCTTT CAWRRVAGEAFF
TRBJ2-1 TRBD2 few TRBV4-1 TGCGCCAGCAGCCTAGCCGGGCGCGGGGGCTCCTACAATGAGCAGTTCTTC CASSLAGRGGSYNEQFF
TRBJ2-3 . few TRBV5-4 TGTGCCAGCAGCTTAACAGGGCTCCCACCTACAGATACGCAGTATTTT CASSLTGLPPTDTQYF
TRBJ1-2 TRBD1 . TRBV6-1 TGTGCCAGCAGTGAATTTAGGGACAGCTTACAGCACTATGGCTACACCTTC CASSEFRDSLQHYGYTF
TRBJ2-5 TRBD2 . TRBV18 TGTGCCAGCTCGACCGGCCCCCGACTAGCGGGCTTCCAAGAGACCCAGTACTTC CASSTGPRLAGFQETQYF
TRBJ2-7 TRBD2 . TRBV6-6 TGTGCCAGCACCGCGAGCGGGGGCTCCTACGAGCAGTACTTC CASTASGGSYEQYF
TRBJ2-7 TRBD1 . TRBV5-5 TGTGCCAGCAGCCGCCCAAGCGACACAGGGGAGAAAGGCGAGCAGTACTTC CASSRPSDTGEKGEQYF
TRBJ2-7 TRBD2 few TRBV5-4 TGTGCCAGCAGTGGGCTAGCGGGAGCTCCCCTGGAGCAGTACTTC CASSGLAGAPLEQYF
TRBJ1-6 . . TRBV10-1 TGCGCCAGCGCCTACAGGAATTCACCCCTCCACTTT CASAYRNSPLHF
TRBJ1-1 . few TRBV7-9 TGTGCCAGCAGCCCCAGAGCCGGGAAATCTGAAGCTTTCTTT CASSPRAGKSEAFF
TRBJ1-2 . . TRBV19 TGTGCCAGTAGGGGCAGGGGTATGGAAGGCTACACCTTC CASRGRGMEGYTF
TRBJ2-7 TRBD2 . TRBV7-8 TGTGCCAGCAGCTTCCCAACTAGCGGGAGTGGCGAGCAGTACTTC CASSFPTSGSGEQYF
TRBJ2-7 TRBD2 . TRBV4-3 TGCGCCAGCAGCCTACTAGCGGGACTCGGCGAGCAGTACTTC CASSLLAGLGEQYF
TRBJ1-1 . . TRBV30 TGTGCCTGGAGTGTTGAATCACTCACGAACACTGAAGCTTTCTTT CAWSVESLTNTEAFF
TRBJ2-6 TRBD1 . TRBV9 TGTGCCAGCAGCGGCCCGGGACAGATCGCTGGGGCCAACGTCCTGACTTTC CASSGPGQIAGANVLTF
TRBJ2-7 . . TRBV2 TGTGCCAGCAGACTGGAGACAGGATTTTACGAGCAGTACTTC CASRLETGFYEQYF
TRBJ2-2 TRBD2 . TRBV5-1 TGCGCCAGCAGTTTCCTAGCGGCGAACACCGGGGAGCTGTTTTTT CASSFLAANTGELFF
TRBJ2-7 . . TRBV11-3 TGTGCCAGCAGCTTTACTGGGGGGAATTCCTACGAGCAGTACTTC CASSFTGGNSYEQYF
TRBJ2-7 TRBD1 . TRBV5-4 TGTGCCAGCAGCTTGGTGGGACAGGGGTTCGGGGAGCAGTACTTC CASSLVGQGFGEQYF
TRBJ2-7 . . TRBV5-1 TGCGCCAGCAGCTTGGATGTGACAGGCGAGCAGTACTTC CASSLDVTGEQYF
TRBJ2-5 TRBD1 . TRBV4-1 TGCGCCAGCAGCCCAAGTGGGACAGGGGGCGTTTCAGAGACCCAGTACTTC CASSPSGTGGVSETQYF
TRBJ2-7 . . TRBV5-6 TGTGCCAGCAGCCCCGGACACAAGAACTACGAGCAGTACTTC CASSPGHKNYEQYF
TRBJ2-2 . . TRBV9 TGTGCCAGCAGCCCCATCCCCCCCCGGGAGCTGTTTTTT CASSPIPPRELFF